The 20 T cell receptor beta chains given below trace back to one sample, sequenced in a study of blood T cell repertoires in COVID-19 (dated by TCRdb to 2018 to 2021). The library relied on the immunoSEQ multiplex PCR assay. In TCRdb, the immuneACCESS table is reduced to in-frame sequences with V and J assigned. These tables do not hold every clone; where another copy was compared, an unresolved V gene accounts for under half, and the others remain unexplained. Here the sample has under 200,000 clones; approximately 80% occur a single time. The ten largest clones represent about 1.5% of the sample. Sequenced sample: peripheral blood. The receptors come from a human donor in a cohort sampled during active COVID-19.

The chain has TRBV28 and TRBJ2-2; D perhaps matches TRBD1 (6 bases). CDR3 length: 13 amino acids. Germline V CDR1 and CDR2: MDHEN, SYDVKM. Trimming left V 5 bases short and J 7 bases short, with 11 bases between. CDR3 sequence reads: CASSLQGGGELFF. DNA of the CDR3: TGTGCCAGCAGTCTACAGGGCGGCGGGGAGCTGTTTTTT.

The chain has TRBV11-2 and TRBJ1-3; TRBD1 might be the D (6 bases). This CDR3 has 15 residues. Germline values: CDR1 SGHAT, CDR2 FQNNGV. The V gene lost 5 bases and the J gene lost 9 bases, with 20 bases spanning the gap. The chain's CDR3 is CASSRAETGGTTIYF. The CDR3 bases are TGTGCCAGCAGCCGGGCTGAGACAGGAGGTACCACCATATATTTT.

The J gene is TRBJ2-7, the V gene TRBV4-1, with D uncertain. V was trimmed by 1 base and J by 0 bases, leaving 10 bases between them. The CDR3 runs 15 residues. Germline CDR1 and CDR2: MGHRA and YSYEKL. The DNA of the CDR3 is TGCGCCAGCAGCCAAGTTTCCAGAAACTCCTACGAGCAGTACTTC. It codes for CASSQVSRNSYEQYF.

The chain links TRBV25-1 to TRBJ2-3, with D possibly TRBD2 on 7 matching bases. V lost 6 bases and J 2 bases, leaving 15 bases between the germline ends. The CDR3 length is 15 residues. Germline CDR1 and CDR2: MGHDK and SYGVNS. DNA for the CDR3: TGTGCCAGCAGAAAGGGGGGGGTCCTCACAGATACGCAGTATTTT. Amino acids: CASRKGGVLTDTQYF. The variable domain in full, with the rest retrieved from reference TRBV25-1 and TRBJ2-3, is EADIYQTPRYLVIGTGKKITLECSQTMGHDKMYWYQQDPGMELHLIHYSYGVNSTEKGDLSSESTVSRIRTEHFPLTLESARPSHTSQYLCASRKGGVLTDTQYFGPGTRLTVL.

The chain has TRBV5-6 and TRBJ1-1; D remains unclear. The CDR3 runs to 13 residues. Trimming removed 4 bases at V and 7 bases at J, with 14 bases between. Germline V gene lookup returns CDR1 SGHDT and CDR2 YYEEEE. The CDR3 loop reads CASSLSGDFEAFF. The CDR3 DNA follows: TGTGCCAGCAGCCTTTCGGGAGACTTTGAAGCTTTCTTT.

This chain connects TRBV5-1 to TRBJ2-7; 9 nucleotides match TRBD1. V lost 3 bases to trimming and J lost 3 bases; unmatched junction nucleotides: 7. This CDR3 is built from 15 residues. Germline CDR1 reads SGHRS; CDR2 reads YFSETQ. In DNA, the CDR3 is TGCGCCAGCAGCTATTCAGACAGGGGGAGCTACGAGCAGTACTTC. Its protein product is CASSYSDRGSYEQYF. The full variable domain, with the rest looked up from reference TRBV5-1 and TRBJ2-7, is KAGVTQTPRYLIKTRGQQVTLSCSPISGHRSVSWYQQTPGQGLQFLFEYFSETQRNKGNFPGRFSGRQFSNSRSEMNVSTLELGDSALYLCASSYSDRGSYEQYFGPGTRLTVT.

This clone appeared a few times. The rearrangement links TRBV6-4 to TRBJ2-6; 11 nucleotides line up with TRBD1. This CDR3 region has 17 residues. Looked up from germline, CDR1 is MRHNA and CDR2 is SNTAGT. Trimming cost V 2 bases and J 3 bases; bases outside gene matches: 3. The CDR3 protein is CASSDGGQGDGANVLTF. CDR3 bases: TGTGCCAGCAGTGACGGGGGACAGGGGGATGGGGCCAACGTCCTGACTTTC.

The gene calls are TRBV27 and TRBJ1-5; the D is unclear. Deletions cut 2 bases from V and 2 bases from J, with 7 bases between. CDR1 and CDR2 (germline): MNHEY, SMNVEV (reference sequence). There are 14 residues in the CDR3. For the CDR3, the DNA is TGTGCCAGCAGTTTAGGGAGAGGCAATCAGCCCCAGCATTTT. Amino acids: CASSLGRGNQPQHF.

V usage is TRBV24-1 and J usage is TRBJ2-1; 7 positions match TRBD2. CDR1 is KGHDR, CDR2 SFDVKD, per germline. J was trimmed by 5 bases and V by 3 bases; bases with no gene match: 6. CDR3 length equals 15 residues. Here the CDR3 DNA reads TGTGCCACCAGTGATCCGCGGGAGAGCGACAATGAGCAGTTCTTC. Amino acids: CATSDPRESDNEQFF.

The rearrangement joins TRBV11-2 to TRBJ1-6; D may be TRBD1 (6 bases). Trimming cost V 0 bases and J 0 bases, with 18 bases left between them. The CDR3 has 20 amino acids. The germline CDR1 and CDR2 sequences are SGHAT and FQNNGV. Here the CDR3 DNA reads TGTGCCAGCAGCTTAGACCCAATTACAGGGCGAGGCTCCTATAATTCACCCCTCCACTTT. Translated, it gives CASSLDPITGRGSYNSPLHF.

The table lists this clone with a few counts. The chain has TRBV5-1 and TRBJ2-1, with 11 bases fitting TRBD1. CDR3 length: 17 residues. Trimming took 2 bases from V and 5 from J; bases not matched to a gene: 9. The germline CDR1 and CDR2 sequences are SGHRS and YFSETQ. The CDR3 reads CASSLKTGTGGDNEQFF. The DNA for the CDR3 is TGCGCCAGCAGCTTAAAAACCGGGACAGGGGGAGACAATGAGCAGTTCTTC.

As DNA, the CDR3 is TGTGCCAGCAGTGAACTTCCTCTTGGGAGGGGTCCTCAAGAGACCCAGTACTTC. Its translation is CASSELPLGRGPQETQYF. This chain joins TRBV6-1 and TRBJ2-5, with 7 bases that match TRBD2. J lost 2 bases, V lost 2 bases, and 14 bases had no gene match. The CDR3 runs to 18 residues. Germline values: CDR1 MNHNS, CDR2 SASEGT.

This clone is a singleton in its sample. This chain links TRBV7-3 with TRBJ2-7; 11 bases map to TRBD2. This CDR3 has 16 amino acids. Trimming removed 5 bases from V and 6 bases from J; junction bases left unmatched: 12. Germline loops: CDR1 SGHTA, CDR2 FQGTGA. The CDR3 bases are TGTGCCAGCAGCCCAGATAGCGGGAGGGCTAATTTCGAGCAGTACTTC. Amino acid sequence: CASSPDSGRANFEQYF. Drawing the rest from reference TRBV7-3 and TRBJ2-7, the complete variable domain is GAGVSQTPSNKVTEKGKYVELRCDPISGHTALYWYRQSLGQGPEFLIYFQGTGAADDSGLPNDRFFAVRPEGSVSTLKIQRTERGDSAVYLCASSPDSGRANFEQYFGPGTRLTVT.

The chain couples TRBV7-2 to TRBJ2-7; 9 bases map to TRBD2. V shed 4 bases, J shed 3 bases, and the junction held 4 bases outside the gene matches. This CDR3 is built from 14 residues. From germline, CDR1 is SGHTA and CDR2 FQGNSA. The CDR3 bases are TGTGCCAGCAGCTCCCTAGCGGGGCTCTACGAGCAGTACTTC. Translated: CASSSLAGLYEQYF.

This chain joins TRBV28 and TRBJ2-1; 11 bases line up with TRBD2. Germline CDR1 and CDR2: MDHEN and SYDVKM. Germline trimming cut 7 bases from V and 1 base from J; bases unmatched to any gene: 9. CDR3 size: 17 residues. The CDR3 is CASTPSGRTRSYNEQFF. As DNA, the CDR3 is TGTGCCAGCACCCCTAGCGGGAGGACGCGGTCCTACAATGAGCAGTTCTTC. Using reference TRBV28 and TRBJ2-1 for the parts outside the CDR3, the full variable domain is DVKVTQSSRYLVKRTGEKVFLECVQDMDHENMFWYRQDPGLGLRLIYFSYDVKMKEKGDIPEGYSVSREKKERFSLILESASTNQTSMYLCASTPSGRTRSYNEQFFGPGTRLTVL.

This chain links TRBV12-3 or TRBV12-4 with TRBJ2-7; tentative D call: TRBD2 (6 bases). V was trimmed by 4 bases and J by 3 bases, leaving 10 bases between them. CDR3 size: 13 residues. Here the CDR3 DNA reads TGTGCCAGCAGTTCGGGACTTGGCTACGAGCAGTACTTC. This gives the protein CASSSGLGYEQYF.

The CDR3 loop reads CASSSLKGNYGYTF. The CDR3, as DNA: TGCGCCAGCAGTTCCCTGAAGGGGAACTATGGCTACACCTTC. The gene calls are TRBV5-1 and TRBJ1-2; a weak D match, TRBD1 (5 bases). CDR3 size: 14 residues. V was cut by 5 bases and J by 2 bases, with 13 bases left in between. Germline assignment: CDR1 SGHRS and CDR2 YFSETQ.

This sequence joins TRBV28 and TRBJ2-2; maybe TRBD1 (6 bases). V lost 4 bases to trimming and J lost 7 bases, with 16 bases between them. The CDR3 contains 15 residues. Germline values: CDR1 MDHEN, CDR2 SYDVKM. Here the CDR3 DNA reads TGTGCCAGCAGTTCGGGGCAGGGGCGAAACGGGGAGCTGTTTTTT. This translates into CASSSGQGRNGELFF.

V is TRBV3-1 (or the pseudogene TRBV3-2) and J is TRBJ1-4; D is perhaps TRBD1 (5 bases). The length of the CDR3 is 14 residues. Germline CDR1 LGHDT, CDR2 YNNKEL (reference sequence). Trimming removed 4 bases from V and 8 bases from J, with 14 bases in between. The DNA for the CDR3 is TGTGCCAGCAGCCCTCCCGGCAGGGTAGAAAAACTGTTTTTT. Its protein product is CASSPPGRVEKLFF.

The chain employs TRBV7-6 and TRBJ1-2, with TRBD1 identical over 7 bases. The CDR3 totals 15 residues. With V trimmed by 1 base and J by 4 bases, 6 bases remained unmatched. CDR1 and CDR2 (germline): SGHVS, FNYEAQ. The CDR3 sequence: CASSLGDSDFYGYTF. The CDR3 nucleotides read TGTGCCAGCAGCTTAGGGGACAGCGATTTCTATGGCTACACCTTC.